This TCR beta chain was recorded in a study of T cell clones after liver transplantation. Study summary: Immunosuppression withdrawal was tried within 2 years after liver transplantation in this trial.

A remark on this clone: Its antigen is currently unknown.

V lost 3 bases, J lost 0 bases, and 9 bases lay in between. Germline V CDR1 and CDR2: MNHNS, SASEGT. This CDR3 has 15 residues. Study-level points and caveats: Post-transplant, graft-donor-reactive CD4 TCRbeta sequences in blood dropped significantly in most of the 8 subjects. Graft donor-reactive T cells possibly entered the graft instead of undergoing deletion.

TCRdb keeps only in-frame clones here, not all; method: immunoSEQ multiplex PCR. Among about 99,000 clones listed, 75% to 90% were seen once. The source was CD4+ T cells from blood, collected before liver transplant. This chain links TRBV6-1 with TRBJ1-3, with D perhaps TRBD1 (6 bases). The clonotype originates from a human donor who received a liver transplant. CDR3 amino acids: CASSDFRGSGNTIYF. The CDR3 DNA sequence: TGTGCCAGCAGTGATTTCAGGGGCTCTGGAAACACCATATATTTT.